This TCR beta chain was recovered during a study of blood T cells in healthy people across ages. This clonotype was seen only a few times. The ends were cut back, 2 bases at V and 3 bases at J, with 11 bases in the middle. This CDR3 has 14 residues. The germline V gene has CDR1 SGHVS and CDR2 FNYEAQ. Primers used in a second PCR of about 7 to 12 cycles were a sample-barcoded 5' primer and a J-beta primer mix. TCRdb passed the 5' RACE reads through MiXCR, listing each CDR3 protein once. Of about 1.8 million distinct CDR3 sequences in the sample, about 50% were seen once. The sequence came from a woman aged 40 to 49 in good health. The specimen sequenced was blood. The gene calls are TRBV7-6 and TRBJ2-7; D remains ambiguous. CDR3: CASSLSQADYEQYF. The DNA for the CDR3 is TGTGCCAGCAGCTTAAGCCAGGCGGACTACGAGCAGTACTTC.